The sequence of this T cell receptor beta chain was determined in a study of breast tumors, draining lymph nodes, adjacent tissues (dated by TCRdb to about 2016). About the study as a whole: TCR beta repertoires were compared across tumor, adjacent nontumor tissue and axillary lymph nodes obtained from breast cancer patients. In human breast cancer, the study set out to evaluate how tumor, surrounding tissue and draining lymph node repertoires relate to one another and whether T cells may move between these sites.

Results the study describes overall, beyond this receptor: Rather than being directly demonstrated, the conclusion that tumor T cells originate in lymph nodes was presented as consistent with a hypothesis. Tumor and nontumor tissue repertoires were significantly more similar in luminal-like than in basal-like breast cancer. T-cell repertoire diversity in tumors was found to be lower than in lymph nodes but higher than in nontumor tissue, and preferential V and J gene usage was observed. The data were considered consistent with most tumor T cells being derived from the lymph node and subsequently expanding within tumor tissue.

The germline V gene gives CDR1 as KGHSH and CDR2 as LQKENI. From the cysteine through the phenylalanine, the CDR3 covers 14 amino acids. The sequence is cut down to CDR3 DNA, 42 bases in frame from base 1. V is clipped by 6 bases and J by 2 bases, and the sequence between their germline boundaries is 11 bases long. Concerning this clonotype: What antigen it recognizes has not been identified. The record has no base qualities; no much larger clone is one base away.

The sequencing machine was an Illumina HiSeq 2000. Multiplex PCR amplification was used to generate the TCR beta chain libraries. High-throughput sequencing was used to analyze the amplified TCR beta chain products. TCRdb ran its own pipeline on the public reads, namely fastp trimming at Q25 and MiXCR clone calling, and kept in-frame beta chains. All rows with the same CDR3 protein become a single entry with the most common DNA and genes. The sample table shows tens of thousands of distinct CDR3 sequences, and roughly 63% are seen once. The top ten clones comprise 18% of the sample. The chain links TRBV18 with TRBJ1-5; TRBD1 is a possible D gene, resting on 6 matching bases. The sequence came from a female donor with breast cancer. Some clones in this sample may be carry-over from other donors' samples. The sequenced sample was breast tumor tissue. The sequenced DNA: TGTGCCAGCTCGGAGGCAGGGGGCAATCAGCCCCAGCATTTT. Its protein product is CASSEAGGNQPQHF.